One sample yielded the 13 T cell receptor beta chains listed below, sequenced in a study of T cell repertoires in cytomegalovirus infection. The antigens these receptors bind are not known. TCRdb re-called the reads with MiXCR, one entry per CDR3 protein. The table lists about 500,000 distinct CDR3 sequences, more than 30% of them singletons. The sample consisted of cultured PBMCs, taken from culture after CMV antigen stimulation. The receptors shown here come from a human donor in good health (CMV status not recorded). Some clones in this sample may be carry-over from other donors' samples.

This sequence joins TRBV28 and TRBJ1-1; 9 bases align to TRBD1. With 5 bases clipped from V and 6 bases from J, the junction kept 10 bases outside the gene matches. Germline-derived CDR1 and CDR2 are MDHEN and SYDVKM. This CDR3 has 15 residues. The CDR3 DNA is TGTGCCAGCAGTCTCCCGGGACAGGGAGGCGCTGAAGCTTTCTTT. Translated, it gives CASSLPGQGGAEAFF.

The J gene is TRBJ2-1, the V gene TRBV19; D unresolved. Looked up from germline, CDR1 is LNHDA and CDR2 is SQIVND (reference sequence). Between the trimmed V and J ends, which lost 3 bases and 0 bases, there was a span of 9 bases. This CDR3 region has 15 residues. Written as DNA, the CDR3 is TGTGCCAGTAGTATTGGTCCCGTCTCCTACAATGAGCAGTTCTTC. It translates to CASSIGPVSYNEQFF.

This clonotype was seen only a few times. The chain uses TRBV4-1 and TRBJ1-2; D possibly corresponds to TRBD1 (5 bases). Between the trimmed V and J ends, which lost 4 bases and 0 bases, there was a span of 9 bases. This CDR3 spans 14 amino acids. From germline, CDR1 is MGHRA and CDR2 YSYEKL. The CDR3 bases are TGCGCCAGCAGCCCGACAGTTTCTAACTATGGCTACACCTTC. Its protein is CASSPTVSNYGYTF.

J is TRBJ1-5 and V is TRBV20-1; 7 nucleotides match TRBD1. Trimming removed 0 bases from V and 0 bases from J; junction bases left unmatched: 14. Germline V lookup: CDR1 DFQATT, CDR2 SNEGSKA (reference sequence). This CDR3 comprises 19 residues. The CDR3 loop is CSARDLPGQRAHSNQPQHF. The CDR3 nucleotides read TGCAGTGCTAGAGATCTCCCGGGACAGCGAGCCCATAGCAATCAGCCCCAGCATTTT.

This clonotype occurred many times. The chain combines TRBV7-2 with TRBJ2-7, with TRBD2 identical over 9 bases. The trim removed 0 bases at V and 5 bases at J, leaving 8 bases unmatched. CDR1 and CDR2 from the germline V gene are SGHTA and FQGNSA. CDR3 length: 16 residues. The CDR3 coding sequence is TGTGCCAGCAGCTTAGCTCCTAGCGGGATATCTAACGAGCAGTACTTC. Translated, it gives CASSLAPSGISNEQYF.

This rearrangement joins TRBV4-2 to TRBJ2-7, with no clear D. There are 14 residues in the CDR3. The germline gives CDR1 LGHNA, CDR2 YNFKEQ. Trimming stripped 0 bases from V and 4 bases from J, with 10 bases between. The CDR3 region is CASSQDLALYEQYF. The CDR3 DNA is TGTGCCAGCAGCCAAGATCTTGCCCTATACGAGCAGTACTTC.

This chain uses TRBV4-3 with TRBJ2-5; tentative D call: TRBD2 (6 bases). The CDR3 sequence is 18 residues long. Germline CDR1 and CDR2: LGHNA and YSLEER. Trimming removed 1 base from V and 5 bases from J, with 23 bases in between. CDR3 protein: CASSQVGSETGVAETQYF. The CDR3 DNA follows: TGCGCCAGCAGCCAAGTGGGCTCGGAGACGGGAGTAGCTGAGACCCAGTACTTC.

This chain uses TRBV14 with TRBJ1-2; no firm D call. Germline V gene data show CDR1 as SGHDN and CDR2 as FVKESK. The CDR3 is made up of 12 amino acids. Trimming cost V 3 bases and J 8 bases, with 10 bases left between them. The CDR3 DNA reads TGTGCCAGCAGCCACGTTAATCGGGGCTACACCTTC. Translating it yields CASSHVNRGYTF.

The chain employs TRBV6-2 or TRBV6-3 and TRBJ2-1, with D unresolved. The CDR3 loop spans 13 amino acids. Germline lookup yields CDR1 MNHEY and CDR2 SVGEGT. V was cut by 4 bases and J by 6 bases, with 10 bases left in between. The CDR3 spells CASSSPNSNEQFF. As DNA, the CDR3 is TGTGCCAGCAGTTCTCCTAACTCCAATGAGCAGTTCTTC.

This clonotype was observed a handful of times. The chain recombines TRBV18 with TRBJ2-5, with D perhaps TRBD2 (6 bases). The CDR3 totals 14 residues. Trimming removed 1 base at V and 4 bases at J, with 10 bases between. Germline loops: CDR1 KGHSH, CDR2 LQKENI. The CDR3 protein is CASSPLEGLETQYF. The DNA for the CDR3 is TGTGCCAGCTCACCACTGGAGGGTTTAGAGACCCAGTACTTC.

The V and J genes are TRBV19 and TRBJ2-4, with unresolved D. Germline CDR1 and CDR2: LNHDA and SQIVND (reference sequence). The CDR3 length is 16 residues. Trimming removed 0 bases from V and 3 bases from J, with 12 bases in between. The chain's CDR3 is CASSIDQILGKNIQYF. In nucleotides, the CDR3 is TGTGCCAGTAGTATAGATCAAATATTGGGCAAAAACATTCAGTACTTC.

V gene TRBV19 combines with J gene TRBJ2-1, with D possibly matching TRBD2 (6 bases). CDR1 LNHDA and CDR2 SQIVND come from the germline V gene (reference sequence). V was pared by 7 bases and J by 2 bases, with 18 bases between. The CDR3 runs to 16 residues. The CDR3 loop is CASTWGSAGPYNEQFF. Here the CDR3 DNA reads TGTGCCAGTACCTGGGGATCCGCGGGACCCTACAATGAGCAGTTCTTC.

The chain carries TRBV7-6 and TRBJ2-3, with 13 bases that match TRBD2. The CDR3 covers 16 residues. The J segment lost 5 bases and the V segment lost 4 bases, leaving 6 bases of the junction unmatched. Germline CDR1 and CDR2: SGHVS and FNYEAQ. This CDR3 is CASSSTSGRAEDTQYF. The DNA for the CDR3 is TGTGCCAGCAGCTCCACTAGCGGGAGGGCCGAAGATACGCAGTATTTT. The whole variable domain, filled in from reference TRBV7-6 and TRBJ2-3, reads GAGVSQSPRYKVTKRGQDVALRCDPISGHVSLYWYRQALGQGPEFLTYFNYEAQQDKSGLPNDRFSAERPEGSISTLTIQRTEQRDSAMYRCASSSTSGRAEDTQYFGPGTRLTVL.